Each of the 31 T cell receptor beta chains below was sequenced from the same sample in a study of cytomegalovirus exposure and HLA in healthy donors. The PCR was carried out with 60 Vbeta primers and 13 Jbeta primers. Profiling relied on immunoSEQ multiplex PCR, and the TCRdb table lists in-frame clones only, not all of them. The table lists 200,000 to 300,000 clones, 80% to 90% of them singletons. The sequencing sample was made of PBMCs. The receptors here all came from a woman between 40 and 50 years old in good health and CMV-seropositive.

CDR3 DNA: TGTGCCAGCAGTGAAGGGACAGTTAACACTGAAGCTTTCTTT. Translated: CASSEGTVNTEAFF. The chain employs TRBV25-1 and TRBJ1-1; 7 bases are a match to TRBD1. CDR1 and CDR2 (germline): MGHDK, SYGVNS. V trimming: 2 bases; J trimming: 2 bases; junction bases outside the gene matches: 2. The CDR3 is made up of 14 amino acids.

The V call is TRBV27, the J call TRBJ1-6, with TRBD1 identical over 7 bases. The CDR3 spans 14 residues. CDR1 MNHEY and CDR2 SMNVEV come from the germline V gene (reference sequence). Trimming removed 6 bases from V and 6 bases from J; junction bases left unmatched: 5. The CDR3 here is CASSPRDSNSPLHF. The CDR3 DNA reads as TGTGCCAGCAGCCCCCGGGACAGTAATTCACCCCTCCACTTT.

This clone was picked up one time. The chain recombines TRBV28 with TRBJ2-1, with 9 bases aligning to TRBD1. After removal of 6 bases from V and 3 bases from J, the junction contained 6 bases not matched to a gene. The germline CDR1 and CDR2 sequences are MDHEN and SYDVKM. The CDR3 is made up of 15 amino acids. The CDR3 region has the DNA TGTGCCAGCAGGCCCACAGGGGGCAACTACAATGAGCAGTTCTTC. This sequence encodes CASRPTGGNYNEQFF.

J is TRBJ2-7 and V is TRBV19; weak D call: TRBD2 (5 bases). Trimming removed 1 base from V and 3 bases from J, with 19 bases in between. The CDR3 is 17 residues long. Germline V gene lookup returns CDR1 LNHDA and CDR2 SQIVND (reference sequence). The CDR3 is CASSIGLLGRSSYEQYF. The DNA for the CDR3 is TGTGCCAGTAGTATAGGGTTACTAGGCAGGTCCAGCTACGAGCAGTACTTC.

The CDR3 here is CASSTRGAGANVLTF. The CDR3 DNA reads TGTGCCAGTAGTACCCGTGGAGCTGGGGCCAACGTCCTGACTTTC. The J gene is TRBJ2-6, the V gene TRBV19; the D is unclear. The CDR3 contains 15 residues. Germline CDR1 and CDR2: LNHDA and SQIVND (reference sequence). Trimming pared 4 bases from V and 2 bases from J, leaving 9 bases between.

The rearrangement uses TRBV7-2 and TRBJ2-4, with D perhaps matching TRBD1 (6 bases). From germline, CDR1 is SGHTA and CDR2 FQGNSA. Trimming left V 1 base short and J 6 bases short, with 13 bases between. The CDR3 has 15 residues. CDR3 bases: TGTGCCAGCAGCTTAGGGGGTGGCAGGGGAAACATTCAGTACTTC. Translation gives CASSLGGGRGNIQYF. Full variable domain (outside the CDR3, taken from reference TRBV7-2 and TRBJ2-4): GAGVSQSPSNKVTEKGKDVELRCDPISGHTALYWYRQSLGQGLEFLIYFQGNSAPDKSGLPSDRFSAERTGGSVSTLTIQRTQQEDSAVYLCASSLGGGRGNIQYFGAGTRLSVL.

The chain is built from TRBV28 and TRBJ1-1, with D maybe TRBD1 (6 bases). The CDR3 sequence is 17 residues long. V shed 7 bases and J shed 0 bases, with 21 bases lying between them. Germline-derived CDR1 and CDR2 are MDHEN and SYDVKM. CDR3 bases: TGTGCCAGCAAATTGGCTCCACAGGGTTTCGTGAACACTGAAGCTTTCTTT. Its protein product is CASKLAPQGFVNTEAFF. Drawing the rest from reference TRBV28 and TRBJ1-1, the complete variable domain is DVKVTQSSRYLVKRTGEKVFLECVQDMDHENMFWYRQDPGLGLRLIYFSYDVKMKEKGDIPEGYSVSREKKERFSLILESASTNQTSMYLCASKLAPQGFVNTEAFFGQGTRLTVV.

The gene calls are TRBV28 and TRBJ1-3; tentative D call: TRBD1 (5 bases). Germline V gives CDR1 MDHEN, CDR2 SYDVKM. The CDR3 is made up of 15 amino acids. The V end was cut by 6 bases, the J end by 4 bases, with 16 bases between. The CDR3, as DNA: TGTGCCAGCAGCGCCCCCCAGGGTCTCGGAAACACCATATATTTT. Amino acid sequence: CASSAPQGLGNTIYF.

V gene TRBV7-2 combines with J gene TRBJ2-6; D possibly corresponds to TRBD2 (5 bases). CDR1 and CDR2 from the germline V gene are SGHTA and FQGNSA. The CDR3 has 15 residues. The V and J ends lost 5 bases and 2 bases respectively, with 10 bases between them. CDR3 protein: CASSPEGTGANVLTF. The CDR3 nucleotides are TGTGCCAGCAGCCCAGAGGGTACTGGGGCCAACGTCCTGACTTTC.

The genes are TRBV27 and TRBJ2-7; the match to TRBD2 covers 9 bases. CDR1 is MNHEY, CDR2 SMNVEV, per germline (reference sequence). The V segment lost 6 bases and the J segment 5 bases; nucleotides outside the gene matches: 11. This CDR3 is built from 15 residues. The CDR3 coding sequence is TGTGCCAGCAGCTCCGCCGGGACTAGCCCCCACGAGCAGTACTTC. Translating it yields CASSSAGTSPHEQYF.

For this clone: The same CDR3 is also encoded by other DNA sequences in this sample. CDR3 loop: CASSYRGGNTEAFF. The CDR3 DNA sequence: TGTGCCAGCAGTTACAGGGGCGGGAACACTGAAGCTTTCTTT. The chain uses TRBV6-6 and TRBJ1-1; D is perhaps TRBD1 (5 bases). CDR3 length equals 14 residues. Germline V CDR1 and CDR2: MNHNY, SVGAGI (reference sequence). V was cut by 2 bases and J by 1 base, with 8 bases left in between.

The chain has TRBV13 and TRBJ1-1; D not certain. CDR3 length: 13 amino acids. Per the germline V gene, CDR1 is PRHDT and CDR2 is FYEKMQ (reference sequence). V lost 8 bases, J lost 0 bases, and 10 bases lay in between. CDR3 region: CASLGLLNTEAFF. Written as DNA, the CDR3 is TGTGCCAGCCTCGGACTTTTGAACACTGAAGCTTTCTTT.

The chain has TRBV19 and TRBJ2-5, with 9 positions matching TRBD2. The CDR3 has 14 residues. Looked up from germline, CDR1 is LNHDA and CDR2 is SQIVND (reference sequence). The trim removed 8 bases at V and 2 bases at J, leaving 6 bases unmatched. Here the CDR3 DNA reads TGTGCCAGTTATAGCGGGAGAGGGCAAGAGACCCAGTACTTC. The encoded protein is CASYSGRGQETQYF.

The J gene is TRBJ2-7, the V gene TRBV18, with D hard to call. Germline-derived CDR1 and CDR2 are KGHSH and LQKENI. This CDR3 is built from 13 residues. V was cut by 5 bases and J by 2 bases, with 10 bases left in between. CDR3 nucleotide sequence: TGTGCCAGCTCAGAAAGAACAGCCTACGAGCAGTACTTC. It translates to CASSERTAYEQYF. The variable domain in full, completed from reference TRBV18 and TRBJ2-7, reads NAGVMQNPRHLVRRRGQEARLRCSPMKGHSHVYWYRQLPEEGLKFMVYLQKENIIDESGMPKERFSAEFPKEGPSILRIQQVVRGDSAAYFCASSERTAYEQYFGPGTRLTVT.

The chain uses TRBV29-1 and TRBJ2-3; no definite D call. Trimming took 5 bases from V and 7 from J, leaving 10 bases between them. The CDR3 is 11 amino acids. The germline V gene has CDR1 SQVTM and CDR2 ANQGSEA. Written as DNA, the CDR3 is TGCAGCGTTTTTAGTGTTTATACGCAGTATTTT. It codes for CSVFSVYTQYF.

This sequence joins TRBV4-3 and TRBJ2-3; TRBD2 might be the D (5 bases). The CDR3 length is 13 residues. CDR1 is LGHNA and CDR2 is YSLEER in the germline V gene. V lost 3 bases to trimming and J lost 5 bases, with 9 bases between them. Here the CDR3 reads CASSQGREDTQYF. The CDR3 bases are TGCGCCAGCAGCCAGGGCCGGGAAGATACGCAGTATTTT.

This clone was observed a single time. V usage is TRBV27 and J usage is TRBJ2-7; TRBD1 agrees at 7 bases. Germline V lookup: CDR1 MNHEY, CDR2 SMNVEV (reference sequence). V lost 5 bases, J lost 2 bases, and 6 bases stayed unmatched. The CDR3 extends over 14 amino acids. CDR3 nucleotides: TGTGCCAGCAGTCCCAATCAGGGGGCCTACGAGCAGTACTTC. It encodes CASSPNQGAYEQYF.

The CDR3 loop reads CASTPSHAGGGTQYF. The CDR3 DNA reads TGTGCCAGCACCCCCAGTCACGCGGGAGGGGGTACGCAGTATTTT. This chain links TRBV28 with TRBJ2-3; 9 nucleotides agree with TRBD2. CDR3 size: 15 residues. The V segment lost 7 bases and the J segment 8 bases; nucleotides outside the gene matches: 13. The germline CDR1 and CDR2 sequences are MDHEN and SYDVKM.

The J gene is TRBJ1-3, the V gene TRBV28, with unresolved D. Germline values: CDR1 MDHEN, CDR2 SYDVKM. CDR3 length: 14 amino acids. V was clipped by 5 bases and J by 4 bases, with 12 bases between them. The CDR3 DNA follows: TGTGCCAGCAGTGGTACGAGGTCCGGAAACACCATATATTTT. This codes for CASSGTRSGNTIYF.

This chain uses TRBV27 with TRBJ2-7; 8 nucleotides match TRBD1. The germline V gene encodes CDR1 MNHEY and CDR2 SMNVEV (reference sequence). Trimming took 3 bases from V and 4 from J; bases not matched to a gene: 8. CDR3 length: 15 residues. The CDR3 is CASSFFQGARYEQYF. The CDR3 DNA reads TGTGCCAGCAGTTTTTTTCAGGGGGCGCGATACGAGCAGTACTTC.

Written as DNA, the CDR3 is TGTGCCAGCAGTTTATCCGGCGGTTCAGCCTACGAGCAGTACTTC. It codes for CASSLSGGSAYEQYF. The chain has TRBV28 and TRBJ2-5; D unclear. The J call may be wrong; the DNA end is better matched by TRBJ2-7. Germline lookup yields CDR1 MDHEN and CDR2 SYDVKM. The CDR3 totals 15 residues.

V gene TRBV13 combines with J gene TRBJ2-1, with 11 bases fitting TRBD2. CDR1 and CDR2 from the germline V gene are PRHDT and FYEKMQ (reference sequence). The CDR3 is 15 residues long. V was pared by 5 bases and J by 7 bases, with 7 bases of the junction left unmatched. The CDR3 sequence: CASSSGLAGGNEQFF. In DNA, the CDR3 is TGTGCCAGCAGCAGCGGGCTAGCGGGAGGTAATGAGCAGTTCTTC.

This chain uses TRBV4-2 with TRBJ2-3; 13 bases are a match to TRBD2. The J segment lost 4 bases and the V segment lost 0 bases, leaving 7 bases of the junction unmatched. The CDR3 totals 18 residues. Germline V gives CDR1 LGHNA, CDR2 YNFKEQ. The CDR3 nucleotides are TGTGCCAGCAGCCAAGAATGGACTAGCGGGAGAGGCGCAGATACGCAGTATTTT. Translation gives CASSQEWTSGRGADTQYF.

This sequence joins TRBV18 and TRBJ1-4; 7 bases fit TRBD1. From germline, CDR1 is KGHSH and CDR2 LQKENI. CDR3 length: 20 amino acids. V lost 3 bases, J lost 0 bases, and 16 bases stayed unmatched. The CDR3 bases are TGTGCCAGCTCACCCAAAAATCCGACAGGGCGCCTCGCAACTAATGAAAAACTGTTTTTT. Encoded protein: CASSPKNPTGRLATNEKLFF.

This chain links TRBV27 with TRBJ1-5, with TRBD1 matching 10 bases. V shed 2 bases and J 1 base; nucleotides not matched to a gene: 8. Germline values: CDR1 MNHEY, CDR2 SMNVEV (reference sequence). The CDR3 has 18 residues. CDR3 sequence: CASSLGQTGGRSNQPQHF. Written as DNA, the CDR3 is TGTGCCAGCAGTTTAGGGCAGACAGGGGGCAGGAGCAATCAGCCCCAGCATTTT.

This sequence joins TRBV7-9 and TRBJ2-5; D gene ambiguous. CDR1 is SEHNR and CDR2 is FQNEAQ in the germline V gene (reference sequence). V lost 1 base, J lost 5 bases, and 11 bases lay in between. The CDR3 has 14 amino acids. The CDR3 DNA follows: TGTGCCAGCAGCTTAGTTGGGCCTTTGGAGACCCAGTACTTC. Its translation is CASSLVGPLETQYF.

The chain links TRBV19 to TRBJ2-3; 7 bases align to TRBD2. Losses at the gene ends were 5 bases for V and 5 bases for J; bases not matched to a gene: 10. CDR1 and CDR2 (germline): LNHDA, SQIVND (reference sequence). This CDR3 has 15 residues. CDR3 in DNA: TGTGCCAGTAGTTGGACGGCGGGAGCGGGAGATACGCAGTATTTT. Translation gives CASSWTAGAGDTQYF.

This chain connects TRBV11-3 to TRBJ1-1; 7 bases are shared with TRBD1. Germline V lookup: CDR1 SGHNT, CDR2 YENEEA. The CDR3 consists of 15 residues. Germline trimming cut 2 bases from V and 6 bases from J; bases unmatched to any gene: 9. The CDR3 DNA reads as TGTGCCAGCAGCTTAAAGGGGAACAGGGGACCTGAAGCTTTCTTT. This encodes CASSLKGNRGPEAFF.

This chain connects TRBV7-8 to TRBJ2-3, with TRBD2 identical over 11 bases. CDR3 length: 18 residues. Germline CDR1 and CDR2: SGHVS and FQNEAQ. The junction had 12 bases not matched to a gene; V was cut back by 4 bases and J by 3 bases. Here the CDR3 reads CASSYQYSTSGATDTQYF. The CDR3 DNA reads as TGTGCCAGCAGCTACCAATACTCGACTAGCGGGGCTACAGATACGCAGTATTTT. Full variable domain (rest looked up from reference TRBV7-8 and TRBJ2-3): GAGVSQSPRYKVAKRGQDVALRCDPISGHVSLFWYQQALGQGPEFLTYFQNEAQLDKSGLPSDRFFAERPEGSVSTLKIQRTQQEDSAVYLCASSYQYSTSGATDTQYFGPGTRLTVL.

This clone has more than one count but fewer than ten. The chain is built from TRBV27 and TRBJ1-3, with 8 bases aligning to TRBD1. CDR3 size: 14 residues. Per germline, CDR1 MNHEY and CDR2 SMNVEV (reference sequence). J lost 4 bases, V lost 11 bases, and 10 bases had no gene match. The CDR3 region has the DNA TGTGCCCTATGGGGCAGGGGGCCCGGAAACACCATATATTTT. Translated: CALWGRGPGNTIYF.

The chain joins TRBV7-2 to TRBJ2-1; tentative D call: TRBD2 (5 bases). V was shortened by 3 bases and J by 10 bases, with 10 bases between the two germline ends. This CDR3 has 12 residues. Germline loops: CDR1 SGHTA, CDR2 FQGNSA. The CDR3 sequence is CASSFERLEQFF. Written as DNA, the CDR3 is TGTGCCAGCAGCTTCGAAAGACTAGAGCAGTTCTTC.